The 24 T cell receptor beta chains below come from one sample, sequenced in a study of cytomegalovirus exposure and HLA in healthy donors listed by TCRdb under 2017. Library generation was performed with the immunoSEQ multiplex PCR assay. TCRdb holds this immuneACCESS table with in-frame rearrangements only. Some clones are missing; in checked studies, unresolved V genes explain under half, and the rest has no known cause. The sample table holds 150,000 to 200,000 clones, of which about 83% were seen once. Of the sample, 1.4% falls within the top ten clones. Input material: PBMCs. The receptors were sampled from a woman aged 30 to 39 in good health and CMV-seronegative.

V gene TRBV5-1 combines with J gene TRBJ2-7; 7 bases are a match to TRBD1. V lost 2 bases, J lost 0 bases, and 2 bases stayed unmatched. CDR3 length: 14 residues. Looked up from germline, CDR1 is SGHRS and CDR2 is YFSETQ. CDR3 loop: CASSLWDSSYEQYF. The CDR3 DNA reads TGCGCCAGCAGCTTATGGGACAGCTCCTACGAGCAGTACTTC.

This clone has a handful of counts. The CDR3 nucleotides read TGTGCCAGCAGTTACTCGTCACGAGGAGGCTACACCTTC. Amino acid sequence: CASSYSSRGGYTF. The gene calls are TRBV6-5 and TRBJ1-2; D call uncertain. The ends were cut back, 0 bases at V and 8 bases at J, with 10 bases in the middle. Germline CDR1 MNHEY, CDR2 SVGAGI. This CDR3 is 13 amino acids long.

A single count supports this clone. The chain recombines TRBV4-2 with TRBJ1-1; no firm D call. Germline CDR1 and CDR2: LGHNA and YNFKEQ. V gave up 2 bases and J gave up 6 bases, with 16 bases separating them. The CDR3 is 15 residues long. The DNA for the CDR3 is TGTGCCAGCAGCCAATTTAAGGGAGGCAACTCTGAAGCTTTCTTT. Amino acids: CASSQFKGGNSEAFF.

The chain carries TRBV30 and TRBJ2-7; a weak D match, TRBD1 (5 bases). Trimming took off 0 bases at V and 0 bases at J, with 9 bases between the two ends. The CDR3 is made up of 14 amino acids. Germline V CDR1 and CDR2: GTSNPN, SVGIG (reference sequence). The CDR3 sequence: CAWSVGVGSYEQYF. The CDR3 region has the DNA TGTGCCTGGAGTGTAGGGGTTGGCTCCTACGAGCAGTACTTC.

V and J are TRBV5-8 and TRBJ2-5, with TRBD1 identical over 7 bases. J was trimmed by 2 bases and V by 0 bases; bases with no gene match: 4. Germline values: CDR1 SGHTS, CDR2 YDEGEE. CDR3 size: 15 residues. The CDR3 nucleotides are TGTGCCAGCAGCTTGGTCCAGGGGGTACAAGAGACCCAGTACTTC. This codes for CASSLVQGVQETQYF.

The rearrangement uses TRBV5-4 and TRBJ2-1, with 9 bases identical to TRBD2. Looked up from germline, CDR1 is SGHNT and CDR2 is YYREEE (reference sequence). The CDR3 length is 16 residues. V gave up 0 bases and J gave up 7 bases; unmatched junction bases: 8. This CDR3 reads CASSLEMAGGRNEQFF. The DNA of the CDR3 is TGTGCCAGCAGCTTGGAAATGGCGGGGGGGCGAAATGAGCAGTTCTTC.

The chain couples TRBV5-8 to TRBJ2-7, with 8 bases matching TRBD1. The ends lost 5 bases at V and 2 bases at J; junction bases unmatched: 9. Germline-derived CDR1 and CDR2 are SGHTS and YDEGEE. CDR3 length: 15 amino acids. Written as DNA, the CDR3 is TGTGCCAGCAGTCTTCACGGACAGGGAACCTACGAGCAGTACTTC. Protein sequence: CASSLHGQGTYEQYF.

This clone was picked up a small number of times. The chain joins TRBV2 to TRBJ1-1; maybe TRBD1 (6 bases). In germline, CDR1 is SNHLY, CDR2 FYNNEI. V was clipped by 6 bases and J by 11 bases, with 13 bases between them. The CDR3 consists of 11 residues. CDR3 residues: CASRTGLKAFF. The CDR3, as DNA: TGTGCCAGCAGGACAGGTTTAAAGGCTTTCTTT.

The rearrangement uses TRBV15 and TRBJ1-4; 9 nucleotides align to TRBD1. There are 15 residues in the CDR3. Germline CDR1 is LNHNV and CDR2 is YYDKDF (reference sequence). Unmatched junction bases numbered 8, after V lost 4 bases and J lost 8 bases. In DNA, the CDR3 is TGTGCCACCAGCATTACGGACAGGGGTATCGAAAAACTGTTTTTT. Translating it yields CATSITDRGIEKLFF.

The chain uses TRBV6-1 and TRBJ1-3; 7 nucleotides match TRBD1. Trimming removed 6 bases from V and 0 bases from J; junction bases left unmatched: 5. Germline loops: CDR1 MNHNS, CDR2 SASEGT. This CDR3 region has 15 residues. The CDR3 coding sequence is TGTGCCAGCAGAGACAGGGCTCGCTCTGGAAACACCATATATTTT. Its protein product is CASRDRARSGNTIYF.

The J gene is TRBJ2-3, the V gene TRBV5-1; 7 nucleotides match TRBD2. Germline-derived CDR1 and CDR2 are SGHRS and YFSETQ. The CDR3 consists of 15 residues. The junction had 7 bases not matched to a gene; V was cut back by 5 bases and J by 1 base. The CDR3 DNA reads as TGCGCCAGCAGACCGGGGGAGGGGCGCACAGATACGCAGTATTTT. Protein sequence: CASRPGEGRTDTQYF.

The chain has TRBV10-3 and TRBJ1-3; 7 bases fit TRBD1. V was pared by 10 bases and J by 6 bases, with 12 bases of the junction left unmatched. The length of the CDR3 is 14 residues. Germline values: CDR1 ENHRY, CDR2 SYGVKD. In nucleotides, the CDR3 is TGTGCCACATTAGACAGGGAGCATGAAAACACCATATATTTT. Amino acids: CATLDREHENTIYF.

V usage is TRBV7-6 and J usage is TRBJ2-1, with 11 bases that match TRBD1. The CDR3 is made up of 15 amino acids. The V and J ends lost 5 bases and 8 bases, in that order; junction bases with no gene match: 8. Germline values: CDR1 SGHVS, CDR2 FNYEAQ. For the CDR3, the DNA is TGTGCCAGCAGCCCGGGACAGGGGGTGATGGATGAGCAGTTCTTC. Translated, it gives CASSPGQGVMDEQFF.

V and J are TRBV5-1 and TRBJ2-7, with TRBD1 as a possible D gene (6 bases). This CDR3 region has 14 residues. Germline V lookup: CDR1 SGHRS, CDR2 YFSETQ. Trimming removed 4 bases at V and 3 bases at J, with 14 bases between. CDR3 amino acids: CASSRRQADYEQYF. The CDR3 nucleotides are TGCGCCAGCAGCCGAAGACAGGCTGACTACGAGCAGTACTTC.

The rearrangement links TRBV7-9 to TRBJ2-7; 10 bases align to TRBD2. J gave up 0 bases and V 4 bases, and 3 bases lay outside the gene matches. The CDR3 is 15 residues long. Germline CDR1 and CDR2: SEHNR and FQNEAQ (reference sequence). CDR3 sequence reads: CASSSGLAASYEQYF. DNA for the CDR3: TGTGCCAGCAGCTCCGGACTAGCGGCCTCCTACGAGCAGTACTTC. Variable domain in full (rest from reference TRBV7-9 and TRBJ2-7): DTGVSQNPRHKITKRGQNVTFRCDPISEHNRLYWYRQTLGQGPEFLTYFQNEAQLEKSRLLSDRFSAERPKGSFSTLEIQRTEQGDSAMYLCASSSGLAASYEQYFGPGTRLTVT.

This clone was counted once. The CDR3 reads CASRKELAGAQETQYF. The CDR3 DNA reads as TGCGCCAGCAGGAAAGAACTAGCGGGGGCCCAAGAGACCCAGTACTTC. The J gene is TRBJ2-5, the V gene TRBV5-1, with 11 nucleotides matching TRBD2. CDR1 is SGHRS, CDR2 YFSETQ, per germline. The CDR3 has 16 amino acids. J lost 1 base, V lost 5 bases, and 7 bases had no gene match.

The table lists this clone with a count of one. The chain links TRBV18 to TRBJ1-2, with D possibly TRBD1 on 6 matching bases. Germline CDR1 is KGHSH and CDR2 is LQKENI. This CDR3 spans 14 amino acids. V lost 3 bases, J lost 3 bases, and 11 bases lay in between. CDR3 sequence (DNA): TGTGCCAGCTCACCGAACAGGGAAGACTATGGCTACACCTTC. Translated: CASSPNREDYGYTF.

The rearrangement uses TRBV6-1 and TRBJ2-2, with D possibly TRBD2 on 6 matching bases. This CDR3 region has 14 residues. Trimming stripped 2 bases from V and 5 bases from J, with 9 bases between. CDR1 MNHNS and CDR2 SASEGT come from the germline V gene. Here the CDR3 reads CASSELRGTGELFF. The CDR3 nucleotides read TGTGCCAGCAGTGAACTTCGGGGGACCGGGGAGCTGTTTTTT.

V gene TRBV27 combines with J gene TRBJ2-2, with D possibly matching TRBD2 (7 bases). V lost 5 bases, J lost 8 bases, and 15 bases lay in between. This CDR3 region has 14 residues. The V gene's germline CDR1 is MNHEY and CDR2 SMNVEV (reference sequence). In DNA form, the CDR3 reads TGTGCCAGCAGTCCGCTGGGGGGGGCAGGGGAGCTGTTTTTT. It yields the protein CASSPLGGAGELFF.

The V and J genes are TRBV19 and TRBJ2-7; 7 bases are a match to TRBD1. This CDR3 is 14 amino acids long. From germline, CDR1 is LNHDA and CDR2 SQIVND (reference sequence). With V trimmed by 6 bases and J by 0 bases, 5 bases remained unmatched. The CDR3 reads CASSVGGRSYEQYF. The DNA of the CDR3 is TGTGCCAGTAGCGTAGGGGGCCGCTCCTACGAGCAGTACTTC.

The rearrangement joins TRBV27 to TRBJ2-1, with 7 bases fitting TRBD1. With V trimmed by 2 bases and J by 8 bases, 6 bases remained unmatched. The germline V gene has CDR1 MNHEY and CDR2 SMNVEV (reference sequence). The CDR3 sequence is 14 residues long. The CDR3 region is CASSLTGADDEQFF. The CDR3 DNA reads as TGTGCCAGCAGTTTAACAGGGGCGGACGATGAGCAGTTCTTC.

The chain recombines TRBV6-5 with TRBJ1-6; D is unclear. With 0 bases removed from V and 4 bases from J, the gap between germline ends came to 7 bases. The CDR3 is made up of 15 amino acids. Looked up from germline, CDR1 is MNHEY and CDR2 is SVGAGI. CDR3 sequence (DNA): TGTGCCAGCAGTTACTCTCAGGTGTATAATTCACCCCTCCACTTT. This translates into CASSYSQVYNSPLHF.

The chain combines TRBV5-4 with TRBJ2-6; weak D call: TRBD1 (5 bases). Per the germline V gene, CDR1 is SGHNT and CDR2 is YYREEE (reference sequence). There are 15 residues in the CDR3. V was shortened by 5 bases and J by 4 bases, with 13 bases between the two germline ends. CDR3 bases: TGTGCCAGCAGAAGGCCAGGGAAAGGGGCCAACGTCCTGACTTTC. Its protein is CASRRPGKGANVLTF. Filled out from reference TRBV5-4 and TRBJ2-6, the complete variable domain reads ETGVTQSPTHLIKTRGQQVTLRCSSQSGHNTVSWYQQALGQGPQFIFQYYREEENGRGNFPPRFSGLQFPNYSSELNVNALELDDSALYLCASRRPGKGANVLTFGAGSRLTVL.

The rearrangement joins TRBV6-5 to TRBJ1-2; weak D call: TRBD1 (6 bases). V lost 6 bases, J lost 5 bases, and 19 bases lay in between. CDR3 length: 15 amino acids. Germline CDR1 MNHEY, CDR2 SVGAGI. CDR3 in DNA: TGTGCCAGCAGGGATACCGCAGGGGCGATTTATGGCTACACCTTC. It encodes CASRDTAGAIYGYTF.